This section outlines one TCR beta chain sequence together with its context. The assay was immunoSEQ multiplex PCR, and TCRdb's table has in-frame clones only and misses some. In the table there are more than 550,000 clones, approximately 85% of which are singletons. The data originate from a study of shared T cell receptors in the human thymus. The CDR3 has 17 residues. V shed 2 bases, J shed 0 bases, and the junction held 7 bases outside the gene matches. Looked up from germline, CDR1 is MDHEN and CDR2 is SYDVKM. These data are also associated with another study on human thymus T cells. This second study notes: The people who donated were healthy Finnish babies having corrective surgery for congenital heart defects.

The sequence came from a girl under three years old with a congenital heart defect. The J gene is TRBJ1-3, the V gene TRBV28; the match to TRBD1 covers 7 bases. Sequencing was carried out using thymocytes. The CDR3 region is CASSLRGHDFSGNTIYF. CDR3 DNA: TGTGCCAGCAGTTTAAGGGGGCACGACTTCTCTGGAAACACCATATATTTT.